This T cell receptor beta chain was identified in a study of cytomegalovirus exposure and HLA in healthy donors. Primers for the PCR totalled 60 Vbeta and 13 Jbeta. Using immunoSEQ multiplex PCR, the repertoire was profiled, and TCRdb retains in-frame clones only, with some absent. The sample yields about 130,000 clones, roughly 69% seen once. The junction had 12 bases not matched to a gene; V was cut back by 4 bases and J by 9 bases. Germline loops: CDR1 MNHEY, CDR2 SVGAGI. This CDR3 is 16 amino acids long. The material sequenced was PBMCs. The source of this sequence is a human donor in good health. The chain couples TRBV6-5 to TRBJ1-6; 7 bases map to TRBD1. Here the CDR3 DNA reads TGTGCCAGCAGTTCCGACTCGACAGGGAGCGTTTCACCCCTCCACTTT. It codes for CASSSDSTGSVSPLHF.